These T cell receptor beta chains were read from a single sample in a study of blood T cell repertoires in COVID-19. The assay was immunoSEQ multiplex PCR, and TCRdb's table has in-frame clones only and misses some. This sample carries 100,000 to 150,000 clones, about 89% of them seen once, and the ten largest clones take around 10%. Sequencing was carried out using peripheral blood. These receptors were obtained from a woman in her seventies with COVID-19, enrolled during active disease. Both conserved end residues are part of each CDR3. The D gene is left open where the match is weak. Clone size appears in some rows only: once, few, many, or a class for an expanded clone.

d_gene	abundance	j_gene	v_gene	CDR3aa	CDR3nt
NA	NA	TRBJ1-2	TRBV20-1	CSARTGPYTF	TGCAGTGCTAGGACAGGCCCCTACACCTTC
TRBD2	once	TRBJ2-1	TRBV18	CASSPLPGLAGGTSRGEQFF	TGTGCCAGCTCACCTCTTCCGGGACTAGCGGGGGGTACCTCTAGGGGTGAGCAGTTCTTC
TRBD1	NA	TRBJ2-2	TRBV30	CAWSVQQGTGELFF	TGTGCCTGGAGTGTCCAACAGGGGACCGGGGAGCTGTTTTTT
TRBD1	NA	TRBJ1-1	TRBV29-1	CSVAGTGDTEAFF	TGCAGCGTTGCCGGGACAGGGGACACTGAAGCTTTCTTT
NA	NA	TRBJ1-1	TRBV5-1	CASSANADQGFRNTEAFF	TGCGCCAGCAGCGCTAACGCGGACCAGGGTTTTCGGAACACTGAAGCTTTCTTT
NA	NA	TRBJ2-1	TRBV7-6	CASSPLELRGLPNEQFF	TGTGCCAGCAGCCCCTTAGAATTGCGGGGCCTTCCCAATGAGCAGTTCTTC
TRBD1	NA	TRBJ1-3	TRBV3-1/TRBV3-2	CASSSTRRGLRNTIYF	TGTGCCAGCAGCTCGACCCGCAGGGGGCTTCGAAACACCATATATTTT
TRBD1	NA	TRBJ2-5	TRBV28	CASSLPPFGQGAPGTQYF	TGTGCCAGCAGTCTGCCGCCCTTCGGACAGGGGGCTCCGGGGACCCAGTACTTC
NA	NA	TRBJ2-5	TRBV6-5	CASTRGKTQYF	TGTGCCAGCACAAGGGGGAAGACCCAGTACTTC
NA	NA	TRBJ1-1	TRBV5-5	CASSLYGGNTEAFF	TGTGCCAGCAGCTTGTACGGCGGGAACACTGAAGCTTTCTTT
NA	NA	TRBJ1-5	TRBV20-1	CSGGGNQPQHF	TGCAGTGGCGGAGGCAATCAGCCCCAGCATTTT
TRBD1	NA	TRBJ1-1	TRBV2	CASRVTGVNTEAFF	TGTGCCAGCAGAGTGACAGGGGTGAACACTGAAGCTTTCTTT
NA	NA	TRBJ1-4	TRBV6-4	CASPNSRGRDEKLFF	TGTGCCAGCCCCAACTCCAGGGGACGGGATGAAAAACTGTTTTTT
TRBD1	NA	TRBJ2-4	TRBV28	CASSPTGQPAKNIQYF	TGTGCCAGCAGTCCCACGGGACAGCCAGCCAAAAACATTCAGTACTTC
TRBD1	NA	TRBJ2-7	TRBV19	CASSTRQGPYEQYF	TGTGCCAGTAGTACCAGACAGGGGCCCTACGAGCAGTACTTC
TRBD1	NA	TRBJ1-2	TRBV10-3	CAISESGRGLLGYTF	TGTGCCATCAGTGAGTCCGGTAGGGGGCTTCTAGGCTACACCTTC
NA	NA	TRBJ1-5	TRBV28	CASSLVRGIPNQPQHF	TGTGCCAGCAGTTTGGTTAGGGGGATCCCCAATCAGCCCCAGCATTTT
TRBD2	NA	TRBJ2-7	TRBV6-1	CASRGNLRGTSGDPYEQYF	TGTGCCAGCCGTGGAAATCTAAGGGGGACTAGCGGGGACCCCTACGAGCAGTACTTC
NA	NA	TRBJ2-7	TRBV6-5	CASSRDISYEQYF	TGTGCCAGCAGTCGAGACATCTCCTACGAGCAGTACTTC
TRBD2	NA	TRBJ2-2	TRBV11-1	CASSPSGADNTGELFF	TGTGCCAGCAGCCCGAGCGGGGCCGATAACACCGGGGAGCTGTTTTTT
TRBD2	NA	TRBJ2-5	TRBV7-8	CASSRGGASGPQETQYF	TGTGCCAGCAGCCGGGGGGGGGCTAGCGGGCCTCAAGAGACCCAGTACTTC
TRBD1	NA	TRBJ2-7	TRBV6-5	CASSYSVQGAHEQYF	TGTGCCAGCAGTTACTCAGTACAGGGGGCCCACGAGCAGTACTTC
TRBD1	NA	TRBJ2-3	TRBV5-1	CASSLATGGLDTQYF	TGCGCCAGCAGCTTGGCGACAGGGGGCCTAGATACGCAGTATTTT
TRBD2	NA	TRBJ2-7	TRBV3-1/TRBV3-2	CASSQDGSGVFYEQYF	TGTGCCAGCAGCCAAGATGGGAGCGGGGTTTTCTACGAGCAGTACTTC